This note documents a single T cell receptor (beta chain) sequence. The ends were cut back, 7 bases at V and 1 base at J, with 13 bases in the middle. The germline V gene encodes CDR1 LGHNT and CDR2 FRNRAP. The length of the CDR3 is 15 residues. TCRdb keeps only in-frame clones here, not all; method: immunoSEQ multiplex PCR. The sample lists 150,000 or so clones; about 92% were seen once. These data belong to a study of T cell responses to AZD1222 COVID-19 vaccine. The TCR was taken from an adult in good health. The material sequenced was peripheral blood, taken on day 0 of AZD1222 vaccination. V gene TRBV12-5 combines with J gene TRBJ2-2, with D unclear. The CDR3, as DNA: TGTGCTAGTGTTAGACGCTCGGGGAACACCGGGGAGCTGTTTTTT. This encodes CASVRRSGNTGELFF.